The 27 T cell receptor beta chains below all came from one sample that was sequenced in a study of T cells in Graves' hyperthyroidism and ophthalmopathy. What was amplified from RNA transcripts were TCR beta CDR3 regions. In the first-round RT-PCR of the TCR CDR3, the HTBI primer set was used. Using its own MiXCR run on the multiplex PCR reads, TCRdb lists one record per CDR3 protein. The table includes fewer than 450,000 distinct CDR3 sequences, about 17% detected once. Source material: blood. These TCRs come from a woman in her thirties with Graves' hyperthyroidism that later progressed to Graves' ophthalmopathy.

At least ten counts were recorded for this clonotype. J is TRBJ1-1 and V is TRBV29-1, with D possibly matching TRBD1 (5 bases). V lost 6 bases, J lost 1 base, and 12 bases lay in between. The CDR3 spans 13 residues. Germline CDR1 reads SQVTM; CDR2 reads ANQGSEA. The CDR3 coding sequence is TGCAGCGTGGTCACCACAGGGAACACTGAAGCTTTCTTT. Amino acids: CSVVTTGNTEAFF.

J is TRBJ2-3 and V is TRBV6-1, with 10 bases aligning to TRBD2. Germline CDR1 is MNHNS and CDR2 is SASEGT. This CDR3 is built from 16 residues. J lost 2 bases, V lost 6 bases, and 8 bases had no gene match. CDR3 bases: TGTGCCAGCAGCCGGACTAGCGGATACCACACAGATACGCAGTATTTT. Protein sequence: CASSRTSGYHTDTQYF.

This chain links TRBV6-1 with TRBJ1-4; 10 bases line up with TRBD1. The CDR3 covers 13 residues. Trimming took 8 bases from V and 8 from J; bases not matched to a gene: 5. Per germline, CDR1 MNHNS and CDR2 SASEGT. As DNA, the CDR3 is TGTGCCAGCGTCCGGGACAGGGGAGAAAAACTGTTTTTT. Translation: CASVRDRGEKLFF.

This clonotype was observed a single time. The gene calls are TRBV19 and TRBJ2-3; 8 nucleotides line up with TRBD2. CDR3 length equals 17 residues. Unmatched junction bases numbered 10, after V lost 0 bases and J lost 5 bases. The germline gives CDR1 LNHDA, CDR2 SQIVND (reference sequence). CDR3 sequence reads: CASSIESGGVAVDTQYF. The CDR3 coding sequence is TGTGCCAGTAGTATAGAAAGCGGGGGCGTCGCCGTAGATACGCAGTATTTT.

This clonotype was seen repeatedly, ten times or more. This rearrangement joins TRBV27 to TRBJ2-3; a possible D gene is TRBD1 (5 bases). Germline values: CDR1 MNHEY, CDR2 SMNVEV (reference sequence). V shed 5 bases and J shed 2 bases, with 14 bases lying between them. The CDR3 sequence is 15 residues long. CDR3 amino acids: CASSRTLRPTDTQYF. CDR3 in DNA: TGTGCCAGCAGTCGGACACTGAGGCCCACAGATACGCAGTATTTT.

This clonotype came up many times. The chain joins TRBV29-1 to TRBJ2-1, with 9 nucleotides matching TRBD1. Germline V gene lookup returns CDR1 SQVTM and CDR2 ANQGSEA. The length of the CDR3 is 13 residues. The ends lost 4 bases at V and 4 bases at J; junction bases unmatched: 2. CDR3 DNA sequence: TGCAGCGTTGGGACAGGGGTTTACAATGAGCAGTTCTTC. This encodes CSVGTGVYNEQFF.

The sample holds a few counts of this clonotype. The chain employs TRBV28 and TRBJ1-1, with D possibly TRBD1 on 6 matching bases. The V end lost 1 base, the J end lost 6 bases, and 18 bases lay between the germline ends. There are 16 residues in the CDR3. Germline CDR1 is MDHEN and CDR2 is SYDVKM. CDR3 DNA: TGTGCCAGCAGTTTATCCAGGGGACAATCATGGCCTGAAGCTTTCTTT. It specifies CASSLSRGQSWPEAFF.

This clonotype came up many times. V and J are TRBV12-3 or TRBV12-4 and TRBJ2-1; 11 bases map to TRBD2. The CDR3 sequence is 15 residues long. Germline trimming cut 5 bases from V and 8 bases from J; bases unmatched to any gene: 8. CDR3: CASSPTSGTHDEQFF. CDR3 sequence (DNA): TGTGCCAGCAGTCCGACTAGCGGGACCCATGATGAGCAGTTCTTC.

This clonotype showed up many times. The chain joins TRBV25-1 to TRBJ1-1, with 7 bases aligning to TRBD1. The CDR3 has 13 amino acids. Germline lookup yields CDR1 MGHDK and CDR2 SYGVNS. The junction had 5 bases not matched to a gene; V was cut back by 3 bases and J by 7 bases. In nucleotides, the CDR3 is TGTGCCAGCAGTGACAGGGGGTTGGGTGAAGCTTTCTTT. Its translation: CASSDRGLGEAFF.

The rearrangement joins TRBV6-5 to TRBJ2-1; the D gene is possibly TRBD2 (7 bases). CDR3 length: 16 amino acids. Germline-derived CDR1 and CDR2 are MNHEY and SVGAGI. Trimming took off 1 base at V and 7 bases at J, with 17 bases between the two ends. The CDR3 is CASSYLGAGAGNEQFF. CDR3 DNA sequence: TGTGCCAGCAGTTACTTGGGGGCGGGAGCTGGAAATGAGCAGTTCTTC.

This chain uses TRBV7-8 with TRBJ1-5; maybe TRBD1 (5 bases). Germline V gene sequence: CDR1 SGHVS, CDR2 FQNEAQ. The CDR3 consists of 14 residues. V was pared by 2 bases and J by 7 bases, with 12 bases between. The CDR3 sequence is CASSLTESGQPQHF. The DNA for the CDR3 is TGTGCCAGCAGCTTAACAGAATCAGGGCAGCCCCAGCATTTT.

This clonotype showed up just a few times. The chain's CDR3 is CSAPGGRVGSPYSNQPQHF. CDR3 nucleotides: TGCAGTGCTCCTGGGGGCAGGGTTGGATCCCCTTATAGCAATCAGCCCCAGCATTTT. The V and J genes are TRBV20-1 and TRBJ1-5; possibly TRBD1 for D (6 bases). The CDR3 covers 19 residues. The germline V gene encodes CDR1 DFQATT and CDR2 SNEGSKA (reference sequence). The V end lost 5 bases, the J end lost 0 bases, and 26 bases lay between the germline ends.

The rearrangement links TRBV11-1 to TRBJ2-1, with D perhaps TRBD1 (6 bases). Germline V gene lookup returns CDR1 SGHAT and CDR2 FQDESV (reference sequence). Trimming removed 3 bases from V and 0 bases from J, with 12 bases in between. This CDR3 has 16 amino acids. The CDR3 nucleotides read TGTGCCAGCAGCTTCGGCAGGGGCTTCTCCTACAATGAGCAGTTCTTC. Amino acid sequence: CASSFGRGFSYNEQFF. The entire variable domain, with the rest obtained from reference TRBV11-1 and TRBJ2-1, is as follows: EAEVAQSPRYKITEKSQAVAFWCDPISGHATLYWYRQILGQGPELLVQFQDESVVDDSQLPKDRFSAERLKGVDSTLKIQPAELGDSAMYLCASSFGRGFSYNEQFFGPGTRLTVL.

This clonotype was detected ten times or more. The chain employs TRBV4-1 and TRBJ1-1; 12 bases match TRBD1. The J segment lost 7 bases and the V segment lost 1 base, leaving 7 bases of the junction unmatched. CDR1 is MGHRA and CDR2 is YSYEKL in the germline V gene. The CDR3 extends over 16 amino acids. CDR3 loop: CASSQVGTGGRGEAFF. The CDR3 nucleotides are TGCGCCAGCAGCCAAGTCGGGACAGGGGGCCGGGGTGAAGCTTTCTTT.

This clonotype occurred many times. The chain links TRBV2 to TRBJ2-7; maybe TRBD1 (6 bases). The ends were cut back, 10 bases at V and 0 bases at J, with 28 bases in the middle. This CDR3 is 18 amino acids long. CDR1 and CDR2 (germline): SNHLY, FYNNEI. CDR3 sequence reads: CATRRFFSDSQSSYEQYF. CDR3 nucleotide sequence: TGTGCCACCCGACGCTTTTTCTCGGACAGCCAAAGCTCCTACGAGCAGTACTTC. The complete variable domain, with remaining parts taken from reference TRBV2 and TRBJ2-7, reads EPEVTQTPSHQVTQMGQEVILRCVPISNHLYFYWYRQILGQKVEFLVSFYNNEISEKSEIFDDQFSVERPDGSNFTLKIRSTKLEDSAMYFCATRRFFSDSQSSYEQYFGPGTRLTVT.

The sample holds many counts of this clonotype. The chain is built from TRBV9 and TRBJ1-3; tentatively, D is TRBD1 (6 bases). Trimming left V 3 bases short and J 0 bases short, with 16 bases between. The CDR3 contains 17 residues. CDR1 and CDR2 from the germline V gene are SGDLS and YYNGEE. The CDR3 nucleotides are TGTGCCAGCAGCGCCCGGGGACAACGGTACTCTGGAAACACCATATATTTT. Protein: CASSARGQRYSGNTIYF.

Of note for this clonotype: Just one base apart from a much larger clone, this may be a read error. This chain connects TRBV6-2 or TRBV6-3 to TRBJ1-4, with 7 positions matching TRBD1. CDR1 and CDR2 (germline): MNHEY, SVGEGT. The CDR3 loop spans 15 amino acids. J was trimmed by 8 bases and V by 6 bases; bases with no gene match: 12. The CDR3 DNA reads TGTGCCAGCAGCCCAGGACAGGTTATGGAAGAAAAACTGTTTTTT. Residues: CASSPGQVMEEKLFF.

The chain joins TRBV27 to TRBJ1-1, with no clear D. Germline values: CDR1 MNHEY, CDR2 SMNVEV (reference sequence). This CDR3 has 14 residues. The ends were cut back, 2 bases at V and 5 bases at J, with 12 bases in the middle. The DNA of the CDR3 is TGTGCCAGCAGTTTAGTCCCCCCGGGAACTGAAGCTTTCTTT. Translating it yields CASSLVPPGTEAFF.

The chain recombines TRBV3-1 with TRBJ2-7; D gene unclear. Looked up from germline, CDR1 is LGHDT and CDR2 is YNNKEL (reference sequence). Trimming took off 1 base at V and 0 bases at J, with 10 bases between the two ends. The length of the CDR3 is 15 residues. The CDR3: CASSQGSLNSYEQYF. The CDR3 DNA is TGTGCCAGCAGCCAAGGTAGCTTAAACTCCTACGAGCAGTACTTC.

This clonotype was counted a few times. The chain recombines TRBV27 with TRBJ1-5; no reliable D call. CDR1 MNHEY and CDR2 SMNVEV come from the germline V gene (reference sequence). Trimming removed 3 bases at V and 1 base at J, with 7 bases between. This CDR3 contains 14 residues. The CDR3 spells CASSFSQSNQPQHF. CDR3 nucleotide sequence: TGTGCCAGCAGTTTTTCACAGAGCAATCAGCCCCAGCATTTT.

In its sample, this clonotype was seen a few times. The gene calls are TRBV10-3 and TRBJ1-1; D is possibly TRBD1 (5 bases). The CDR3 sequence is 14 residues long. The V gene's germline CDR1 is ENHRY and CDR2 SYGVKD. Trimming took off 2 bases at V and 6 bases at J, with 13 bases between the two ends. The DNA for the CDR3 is TGTGCCATCAGTGAGCCGCGGCAGGGCCCTGAAGCTTTCTTT. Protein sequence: CAISEPRQGPEAFF.

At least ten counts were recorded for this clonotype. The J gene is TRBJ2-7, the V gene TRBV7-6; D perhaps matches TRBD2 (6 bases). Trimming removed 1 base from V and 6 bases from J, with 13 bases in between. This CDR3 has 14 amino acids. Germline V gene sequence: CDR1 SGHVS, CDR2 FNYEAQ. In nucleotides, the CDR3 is TGTGCCAGCAGCTTAGGGGGAGGCTTAAGCGAGCAGTACTTC. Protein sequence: CASSLGGGLSEQYF.

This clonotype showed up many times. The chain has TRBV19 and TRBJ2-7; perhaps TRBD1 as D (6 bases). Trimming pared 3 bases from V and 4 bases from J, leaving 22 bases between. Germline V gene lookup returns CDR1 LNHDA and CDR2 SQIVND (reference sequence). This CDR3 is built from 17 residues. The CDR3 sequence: CASSIGQGPGSKYEQYF. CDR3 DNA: TGTGCCAGTAGTATCGGTCAGGGGCCGGGGTCGAAATACGAGCAGTACTTC.

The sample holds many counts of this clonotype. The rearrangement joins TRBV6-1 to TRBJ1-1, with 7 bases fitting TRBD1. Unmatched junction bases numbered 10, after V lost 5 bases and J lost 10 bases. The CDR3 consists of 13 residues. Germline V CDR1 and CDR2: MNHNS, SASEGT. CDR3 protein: CASSPRTGQGAFF. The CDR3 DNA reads TGTGCCAGCAGTCCCCGGACAGGACAAGGAGCTTTCTTT.

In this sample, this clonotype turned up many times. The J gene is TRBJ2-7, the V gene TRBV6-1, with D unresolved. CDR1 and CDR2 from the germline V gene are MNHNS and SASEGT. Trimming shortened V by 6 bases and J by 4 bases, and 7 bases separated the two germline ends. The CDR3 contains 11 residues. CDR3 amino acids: CASRATYEQYF. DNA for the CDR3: TGTGCCAGCAGGGCCACATACGAGCAGTACTTC.

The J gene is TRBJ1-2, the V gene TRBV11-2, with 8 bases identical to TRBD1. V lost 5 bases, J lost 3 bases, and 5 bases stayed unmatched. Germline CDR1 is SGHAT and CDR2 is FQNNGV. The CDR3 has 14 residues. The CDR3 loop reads CASSPLDRDYGYTF. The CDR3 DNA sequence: TGTGCCAGCAGCCCCCTGGACAGGGACTATGGCTACACCTTC.

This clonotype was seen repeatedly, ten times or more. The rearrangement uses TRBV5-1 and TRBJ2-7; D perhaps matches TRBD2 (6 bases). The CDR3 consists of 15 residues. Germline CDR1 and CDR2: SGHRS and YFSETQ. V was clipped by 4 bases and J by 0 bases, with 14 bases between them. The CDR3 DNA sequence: TGCGCCAGCAGCGAACCGGGGGAAATCTCCTACGAGCAGTACTTC. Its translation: CASSEPGEISYEQYF. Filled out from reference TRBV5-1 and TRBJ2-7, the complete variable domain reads KAGVTQTPRYLIKTRGQQVTLSCSPISGHRSVSWYQQTPGQGLQFLFEYFSETQRNKGNFPGRFSGRQFSNSRSEMNVSTLELGDSALYLCASSEPGEISYEQYFGPGTRLTVT.